This entry lists 3 T cell receptor beta chains sequenced from one sample in a study of OX40 agonist ivuxolimab in advanced cancers. TCRdb keeps only in-frame clones here, not all; method: immunoSEQ multiplex PCR. The table has about 73,000 clones, 75% to 95% seen once; the top ten hold roughly 0.55%. Source: CD4+ or CD8+ T cells sorted from blood, taken in a trial of the OX40 agonist ivuxolimab. Receptors originate from an adult with an advanced solid tumor such as melanoma, head and neck, liver or kidney cancer.

The gene calls are TRBV5-1 and TRBJ2-5; 14 nucleotides align to TRBD2. Germline V gene data show CDR1 as SGHRS and CDR2 as YFSETQ. The junction had 5 bases not matched to a gene; V was cut back by 5 bases and J by 5 bases. The CDR3 has 15 residues. Written as DNA, the CDR3 is TGCGCCAGCAGGAGGGGGACTAGCGGGGGTGAGACCCAGTACTTC. As protein: CASRRGTSGGETQYF.

This clone was found once. The V and J genes are TRBV28 and TRBJ2-6, with no clear D. CDR1 is MDHEN, CDR2 SYDVKM, per germline. The CDR3 loop spans 14 amino acids. Trimming removed 3 bases at V and 0 bases at J, with 3 bases between. This chain's CDR3 is CASSLHSGANVLTF. The DNA for the CDR3 is TGTGCCAGCAGTTTGCACTCTGGGGCCAACGTCCTGACTTTC.

This rearrangement joins TRBV6-5 to TRBJ2-7; 8 nucleotides match TRBD2. After removal of 2 bases from V and 9 bases from J, the junction contained 15 bases not matched to a gene. Germline loops: CDR1 MNHEY, CDR2 SVGAGI. CDR3 length equals 16 residues. The CDR3 loop reads CASSYQRSSGILGQYF. CDR3 nucleotide sequence: TGTGCCAGCAGTTACCAGCGCAGTAGCGGGATCTTAGGGCAGTACTTC.